These 23 T cell receptor beta chains were all obtained from the same sample, sequenced in a study of blood T cells in healthy people across ages. With a J-beta primer mix and a sample-barcoded 5' primer, a second PCR ran roughly 6 to 11 cycles. TCRdb recomputed calls from the 5' RACE reads with MiXCR, one row per CDR3 protein. The data show roughly 800,000 distinct CDR3 sequences, roughly 50% seen once. Sample: blood. The receptors come from a man aged 25 to 40 in good health.

The chain employs TRBV7-9 and TRBJ2-4; TRBD1 might be the D (6 bases). The better agreement between TRBJ2-7 and the DNA end casts doubt on the J call. Germline CDR1 SEHNR, CDR2 FQNEAQ (reference sequence). This CDR3 is 13 amino acids long. The CDR3 DNA reads TGTGCCAGCAGCTCAGGGGATTCCTACGAGCAGTACTTC. Protein sequence: CASSSGDSYEQYF.

V usage is TRBV7-2 and J usage is TRBJ2-4, with 11 bases aligning to TRBD2. The end of the DNA is better explained by TRBJ2-7, so the J call may be wrong. Germline loops: CDR1 SGHTA, CDR2 FQGNSA. The CDR3 extends over 14 amino acids. CDR3 residues: CASSLGLAVDEQYF. CDR3 DNA: TGTGCCAGCAGCTTGGGACTAGCGGTTGACGAGCAGTACTTC.

The rearrangement uses TRBV7-2 and TRBJ2-5; D may correspond to TRBD1 or TRBD2 (5 bases each). There are 13 residues in the CDR3. Germline V gene data show CDR1 as SGHTA and CDR2 as FQGNSA. V lost 1 base, J lost 11 bases, and 14 bases lay in between. The CDR3 reads CASSLEVSREQYF. The CDR3 coding sequence is TGTGCCAGCAGCTTAGAGGTTAGCAGGGAGCAGTACTTC.

The chain has TRBV24-1 and TRBJ2-3; D uncertain. In germline, CDR1 is KGHDR, CDR2 SFDVKD. V gave up 5 bases and J gave up 3 bases, with 2 bases separating them. This CDR3 has 11 amino acids. CDR3 in DNA: TGTGCCACCAGTGTAACAGATACGCAGTATTTT. Residues: CATSVTDTQYF.

In nucleotides, the CDR3 is TGTGCCAGCACCGGAGGACAGGGGGCGGGAGGCTACACCTTC. Protein sequence: CASTGGQGAGGYTF. The chain recombines TRBV6-5 with TRBJ1-2, with 11 bases lining up with TRBD1. Germline CDR1 MNHEY, CDR2 SVGAGI. CDR3 length: 14 amino acids. V lost 7 bases and J lost 8; bases outside the gene matches: 9.

V usage is TRBV20-1 and J usage is TRBJ1-5; TRBD1 matches 9 bases. CDR1 and CDR2 from the germline V gene are DFQATT and SNEGSKA (reference sequence). This CDR3 contains 13 residues. V trimming: 5 bases; J trimming: 4 bases; junction bases outside the gene matches: 3. The CDR3 nucleotides are TGCAGTGCTCGGACAGGGGAAAATCAGCCCCAGCATTTT. Translation gives CSARTGENQPQHF.

The J gene is TRBJ2-4, the V gene TRBV18, with 8 bases aligning to TRBD1. V lost 1 base to trimming and J lost 5 bases; unmatched junction nucleotides: 1. There are 14 residues in the CDR3. Per germline, CDR1 KGHSH and CDR2 LQKENI. The CDR3 loop reads CASSPQDRENIQYF. The CDR3, as DNA: TGTGCCAGCTCACCACAGGACAGGGAAAACATTCAGTACTTC.

This clonotype was counted a few times. This sequence joins TRBV28 and TRBJ2-3; D perhaps matches TRBD2 (6 bases). Germline CDR1 reads MDHEN; CDR2 reads SYDVKM. This CDR3 is 15 amino acids long. Trimming stripped 3 bases from V and 4 bases from J, with 14 bases between. The CDR3 spells CASSFPEGHADTQYF. CDR3 coding DNA: TGTGCCAGCAGTTTCCCGGAGGGCCACGCAGATACGCAGTATTTT.

The chain recombines TRBV24-1 with TRBJ1-2; 9 nucleotides agree with TRBD1. The CDR3 totals 17 residues. The J segment lost 4 bases and the V segment lost 4 bases, leaving 12 bases of the junction unmatched. Germline V gene sequence: CDR1 KGHDR, CDR2 SFDVKD. DNA of the CDR3: TGTGCCACCAGTGAGGGGACAGGGAGGAGGGTCTCCTATGGCTACACCTTC. Encoded protein: CATSEGTGRRVSYGYTF.

The V and J genes are TRBV6-5 and TRBJ1-2, with D unresolved. The CDR3 totals 14 residues. The germline V gene has CDR1 MNHEY and CDR2 SVGAGI. Trimming removed 5 bases at V and 6 bases at J, with 16 bases between. CDR3 in DNA: TGTGCCAGCAGTAAAAGACTATTCAGCGATGGCTACACCTTC. Translated, it gives CASSKRLFSDGYTF.

This clonotype was detected only a few times. The J gene is TRBJ2-7, the V gene TRBV12-3 or TRBV12-4; no clear D gene. V was cut by 6 bases and J by 1 base, with 7 bases left in between. The length of the CDR3 is 12 residues. Written as DNA, the CDR3 is TGTGCCAGCAGGGGTCTATCCTACGAGCAGTACTTC. Protein sequence: CASRGLSYEQYF.

This clonotype was detected once. The chain couples TRBV29-1 to TRBJ1-1; 11 nucleotides match TRBD1. Germline values: CDR1 SQVTM, CDR2 ANQGSEA. Trimming cost V 7 bases and J 5 bases; bases outside gene matches: 9. The CDR3 length is 14 residues. The CDR3 is CSATRDRGNTEAFF. CDR3 DNA: TGCAGCGCCACCCGGGACAGGGGGAATACTGAAGCTTTCTTT.

V usage is TRBV6-1 and J usage is TRBJ2-3; 8 bases fit TRBD2. V lost 7 bases to trimming and J lost 2 bases; unmatched junction nucleotides: 2. CDR3 length equals 13 residues. Per the germline V gene, CDR1 is MNHNS and CDR2 is SASEGT. The CDR3, as DNA: TGTGCCAGCAAGCGGGGGCCCACAGATACGCAGTATTTT. This codes for CASKRGPTDTQYF.

This clonotype was seen only a few times. The CDR3 DNA is TGTGCCAGCAGTTACCTAGGGGCTGATGAGCAGTTCTTC. Its protein is CASSYLGADEQFF. The chain recombines TRBV6-5 with TRBJ2-1; D might be TRBD1 (5 bases). The CDR3 sequence is 13 residues long. Germline V gene lookup returns CDR1 MNHEY and CDR2 SVGAGI. Trimming took 2 bases from V and 8 from J, leaving 10 bases between them.

The chain is built from TRBV9 and TRBJ2-7; D is unclear. CDR3 length equals 14 residues. Germline values: CDR1 SGDLS, CDR2 YYNGEE. Trimming took off 3 bases at V and 2 bases at J, with 12 bases between the two ends. The CDR3 sequence: CASSEGAVTYEQYF. The CDR3 DNA reads TGTGCCAGCAGCGAGGGTGCAGTTACCTACGAGCAGTACTTC.

The V and J genes are TRBV12-3 or TRBV12-4 and TRBJ1-2, with 7 bases that match TRBD1. V was clipped by 3 bases and J by 2 bases; unmatched bases: 9. This CDR3 contains 16 residues. CDR3 in DNA: TGTGCCAGCAGTTTGAACGCCGGGACAGACAACTATGGCTACACCTTC. Translated, it gives CASSLNAGTDNYGYTF.

In this sample, this clonotype turned up once. The chain recombines TRBV7-2 with TRBJ2-2; TRBD2 matches at 11 bases. The CDR3 loop spans 17 amino acids. J lost 4 bases, V lost 5 bases, and 9 bases had no gene match. Per the germline V gene, CDR1 is SGHTA and CDR2 is FQGNSA. In DNA form, the CDR3 reads TGTGCCAGCAGCGTCCAATCGACTAGCGGGGCCACCGGGGAGCTGTTTTTT. It translates to CASSVQSTSGATGELFF.

CDR3 bases: TGTGCCAGCAGGGTGGGAGGGGACAGGGATCAAGAGACCCAGTACTTC. It codes for CASRVGGDRDQETQYF. The rearrangement uses TRBV12-3 or TRBV12-4 and TRBJ2-5; 9 nucleotides match TRBD1. The V segment lost 6 bases and the J segment 2 bases; nucleotides outside the gene matches: 10. The CDR3 contains 16 residues.

CDR3 protein: CASSSAWGRVAFF. The CDR3 nucleotides read TGTGCCAGCAGCTCCGCCTGGGGCAGGGTGGCTTTCTTT. The gene calls are TRBV7-2 and TRBJ1-1, with D tentatively TRBD1 (5 bases). There are 13 residues in the CDR3. V lost 4 bases and J 11 bases, leaving 17 bases between the germline ends. Germline V gene sequence: CDR1 SGHTA, CDR2 FQGNSA.

This chain joins TRBV20-1 and TRBJ2-7; perhaps TRBD2 as D (5 bases). Germline V gene data show CDR1 as DFQATT and CDR2 as SNEGSKA (reference sequence). Between the trimmed V and J ends, which lost 3 bases and 2 bases, there was a span of 11 bases. The CDR3 is 13 residues long. CDR3 in DNA: TGCAGTGCTAGCCGAGCGGATCCCTACGAGCAGTACTTC. Translated, it gives CSASRADPYEQYF.

This clonotype was found once. V is TRBV7-9 and J is TRBJ2-1, with 12 bases that match TRBD2. Germline CDR1 reads SEHNR; CDR2 reads FQNEAQ (reference sequence). The CDR3 sequence is 15 residues long. Unmatched junction bases numbered 3, after V lost 7 bases and J lost 2 bases. The CDR3 nucleotides are TGTGCCAGCACCCTAGCGGGAGGGGCCTACAATGAGCAGTTCTTC. This codes for CASTLAGGAYNEQFF. The whole variable domain, remainder taken from reference TRBV7-9 and TRBJ2-1, is DTGVSQNPRHKITKRGQNVTFRCDPISEHNRLYWYRQTLGQGPEFLTYFQNEAQLEKSRLLSDRFSAERPKGSFSTLEIQRTEQGDSAMYLCASTLAGGAYNEQFFGPGTRLTVL.

CDR3 loop: CASSVLDRETQYF. CDR3 in DNA: TGTGCCAGCAGCGTATTGGACCGAGAGACCCAGTACTTC. V gene TRBV9 combines with J gene TRBJ2-7; no reliable D call. With the DNA end fitting TRBJ2-5 better, the J assignment may be wrong. The length of the CDR3 is 13 residues. Germline V gives CDR1 SGDLS, CDR2 YYNGEE.

The gene calls are TRBV20-1 and TRBJ2-5, with a weak D call TRBD1 (6 bases). The J call is uncertain, as TRBJ2-7 better fits the DNA end. CDR1 DFQATT and CDR2 SNEGSKA come from the germline V gene (reference sequence). CDR3 length equals 16 residues. The CDR3 region has the DNA TGCAGTGCTAGAGATGTGGTGGGACAACTGATCTACGAGCAGTACTTC. It encodes CSARDVVGQLIYEQYF.